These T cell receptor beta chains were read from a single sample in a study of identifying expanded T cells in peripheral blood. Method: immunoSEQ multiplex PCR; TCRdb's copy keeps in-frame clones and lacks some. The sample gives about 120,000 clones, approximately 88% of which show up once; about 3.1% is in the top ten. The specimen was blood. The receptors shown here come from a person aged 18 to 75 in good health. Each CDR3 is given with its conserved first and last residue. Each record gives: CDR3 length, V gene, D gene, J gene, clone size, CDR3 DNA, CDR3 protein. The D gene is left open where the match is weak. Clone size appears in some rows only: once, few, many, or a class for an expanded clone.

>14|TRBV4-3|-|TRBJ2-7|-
TGCGCCAGCAGCCAAGATCTAGTTTCCTACGAGCAGTACTTC
CASSQDLVSYEQYF
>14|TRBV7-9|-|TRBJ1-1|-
TGTGCCAGCAGCTTACGACCACCCGCGGATGAAGCTTTCTTT
CASSLRPPADEAFF
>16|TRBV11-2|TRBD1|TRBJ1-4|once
TGTGCCAGCAGCCCCAGGGCCCAGGGGGCGGGTGAAAAACTGTTTTTT
CASSPRAQGAGEKLFF
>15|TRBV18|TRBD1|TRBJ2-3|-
TGTGCCAGCTCGCCCAACAGGGGGCCAGCAGATACGCAGTATTTT
CASSPNRGPADTQYF
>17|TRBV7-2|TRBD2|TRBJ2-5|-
TGTGCCAGCAGCTTAGCCCCTAGCGGGGGGGTCTTAGAGACCCAGTACTTC
CASSLAPSGGVLETQYF
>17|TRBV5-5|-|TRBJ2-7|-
TGTGCCAGCAGCCGCGCCAGGGTCGGTATTATTTCCTACGAGCAGTACTTC
CASSRARVGIISYEQYF
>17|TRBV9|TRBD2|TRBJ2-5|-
TGTGCCAGCAGCGTAGCGGCTAGCGGGGGACTCCAAGAGACCCAGTACTTC
CASSVAASGGLQETQYF
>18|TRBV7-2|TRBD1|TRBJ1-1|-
TGTGCCAGCAGCTTATTCGGGATGGGGACAGACATGAACACTGAAGCTTTCTTT
CASSLFGMGTDMNTEAFF
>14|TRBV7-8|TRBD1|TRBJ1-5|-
TGTGCCAGTGAGAGACAGGGGAGCAATCAGCCCCAGCATTTT
CASERQGSNQPQHF
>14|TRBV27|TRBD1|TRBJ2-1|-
TGTGCCAGCAGAAGGACAGGGCCTTACAATGAGCAGTTCTTC
CASRRTGPYNEQFF
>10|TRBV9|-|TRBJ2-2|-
TGTGCCAGCGGCGGAGCAGAGCTGTTTTTT
CASGGAELFF
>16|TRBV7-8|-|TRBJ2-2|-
TGTGCCAGCAGCTACAGGGCCGAAACGAACACCGGGGAGCTGTTTTTT
CASSYRAETNTGELFF
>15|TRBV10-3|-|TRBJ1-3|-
TGTGCCATCGAGGATAGCCGCCGTGCCGGAAACACCATATATTTT
CAIEDSRRAGNTIYF
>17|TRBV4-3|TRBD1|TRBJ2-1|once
TGCGCCAGCAGCCAAAATCCAGGACAGGGACGGTACAATGAGCAGTTCTTC
CASSQNPGQGRYNEQFF